This TCR beta chain was retrieved from a study of regulatory T cells in long-lasting Graves disease. Study-wide points: Relative to new patients (roughly 950), persistent patients exhibited greater sharing of public clonotypes (around 3,000).

As for this clonotype: No antigen is known for it.

Regarding time point: persistent/refractory GD, antithyroid drugs over 5 years with positive TRAb. Researchers made the TCR library from RNA that was extracted from PBMCs. The CDR3 consists of 16 residues. Germline loops: CDR1 MNHEY, CDR2 SVGEGT. V dropped 4 bases and J dropped 2 bases, with 15 bases sitting between them. Arm-PCR of CDR3 regions and iRepertoire HTBI primers were the basis on which TCR beta libraries were built. TCRdb independently ran MiXCR on the multiplex PCR reads; one entry per CDR3 protein. The table has some 440,000 distinct CDR3 sequences, about 20% seen once; the top ten hold over 7.5%.

The sequence was collected from a female donor with Graves disease. The sample in question was peripheral blood mononuclear cells (PBMCs), obtained when the disease was refractory, from a patient treated with antithyroid drugs. J is TRBJ1-5 and V is TRBV6-2 or TRBV6-3; the D gene is possibly TRBD1 (5 bases). The CDR3 here is CASSSSDGAGNQPQHF. DNA for the CDR3: TGTGCCAGCAGTTCGTCGGACGGGGCGGGCAATCAGCCCCAGCATTTT.